Detailed here is one T cell receptor (beta chain). The sample comes from a study of blood T cell repertoires in COVID-19. In the study overall: Whether acute or convalescent, the COVID-19 samples came from the United States, Italy and Spain.

This table comes from immunoSEQ multiplex PCR, and its TCRdb copy is limited to in-frame clones, with some not included. The repertoire holds fewer than 150,000 clones, with approximately 85% as singletons. Germline CDR1 SGHTS, CDR2 YDEGEE. Trimming cost V 4 bases and J 5 bases; bases outside gene matches: 8. This CDR3 spans 14 amino acids. The V gene is TRBV5-8, the J gene TRBJ1-1, with TRBD1 matching 7 bases. The TCR comes from a woman aged 60 to 75 with COVID-19, enrolled during active disease. The sequencing input was peripheral blood. The CDR3: CASSHLGGRTEAFF. Here the CDR3 DNA reads TGTGCCAGCAGCCATTTAGGGGGCCGGACTGAAGCTTTCTTT.